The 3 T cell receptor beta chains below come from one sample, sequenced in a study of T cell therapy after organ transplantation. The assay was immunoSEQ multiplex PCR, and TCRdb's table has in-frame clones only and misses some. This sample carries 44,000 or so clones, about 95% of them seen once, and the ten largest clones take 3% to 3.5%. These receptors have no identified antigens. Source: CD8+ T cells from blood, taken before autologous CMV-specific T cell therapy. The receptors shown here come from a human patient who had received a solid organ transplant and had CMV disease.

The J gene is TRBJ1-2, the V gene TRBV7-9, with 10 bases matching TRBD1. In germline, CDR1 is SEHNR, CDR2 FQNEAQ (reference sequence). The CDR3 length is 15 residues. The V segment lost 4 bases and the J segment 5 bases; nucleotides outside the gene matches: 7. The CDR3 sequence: CASSYPRDRGYGYTF. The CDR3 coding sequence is TGTGCCAGCAGCTACCCCCGGGACAGGGGATATGGCTACACCTTC.

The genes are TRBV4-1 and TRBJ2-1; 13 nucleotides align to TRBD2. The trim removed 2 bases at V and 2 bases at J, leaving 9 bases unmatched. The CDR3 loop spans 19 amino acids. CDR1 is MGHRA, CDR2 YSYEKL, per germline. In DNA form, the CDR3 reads TGCGCCAGCAGCCAAATAGGACTAGCGGGAGCTTCGCCCTACAATGAGCAGTTCTTC. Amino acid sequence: CASSQIGLAGASPYNEQFF.

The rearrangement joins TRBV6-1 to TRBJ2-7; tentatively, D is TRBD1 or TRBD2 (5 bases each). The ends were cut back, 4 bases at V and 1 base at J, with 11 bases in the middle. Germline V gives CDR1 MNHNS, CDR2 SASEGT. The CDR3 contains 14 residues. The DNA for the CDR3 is TGTGCCAGCAGTGGGGACCAAAATTCCTACGAGCAGTACTTC. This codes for CASSGDQNSYEQYF.